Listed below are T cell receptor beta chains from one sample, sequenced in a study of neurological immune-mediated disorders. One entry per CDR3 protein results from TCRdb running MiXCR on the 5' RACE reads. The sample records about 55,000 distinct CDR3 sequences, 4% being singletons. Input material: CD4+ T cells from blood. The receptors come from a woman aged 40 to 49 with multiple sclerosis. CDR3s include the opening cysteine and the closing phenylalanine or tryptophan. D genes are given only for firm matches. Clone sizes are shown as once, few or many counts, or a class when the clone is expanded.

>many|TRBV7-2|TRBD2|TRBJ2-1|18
TGTGCCAGCAGCCCGACTAGCGGGGGGGTTCCCTCCTACAATGAGCAGTTCTTC
CASSPTSGGVPSYNEQFF
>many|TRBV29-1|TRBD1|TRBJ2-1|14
TGCAGCGGGGGGGGACAGGGTCCCTACAATGAGCAGTTCTTC
CSGGGQGPYNEQFF
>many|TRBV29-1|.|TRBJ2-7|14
TGCAGCGTTGAAGAAAAACAGGGAGGGGACGAGCAGTACTTC
CSVEEKQGGDEQYF
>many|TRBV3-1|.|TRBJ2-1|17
TGTGCCAGCAGCCAAGATCTTCTGGGGGTGGATACCGATGAGCAGTTCTTC
CASSQDLLGVDTDEQFF
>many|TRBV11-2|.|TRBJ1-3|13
TGTGCCAGCAGCTTTGCCCTCGGAAACACCATATATTTT
CASSFALGNTIYF
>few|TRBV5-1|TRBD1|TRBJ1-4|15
TGCGCCAGCAGCTTTAGGACAGGGACAGATGAAAAACTGTTTTTT
CASSFRTGTDEKLFF
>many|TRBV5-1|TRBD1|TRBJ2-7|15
TGCGCCAGCAGCTTCGCCGGGACAGGGCCCTACGAGCAGTACTTC
CASSFAGTGPYEQYF
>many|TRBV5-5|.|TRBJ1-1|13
TGTGCCAGCAGCTTGGTAGGGTACACTGAAGCTTTCTTT
CASSLVGYTEAFF
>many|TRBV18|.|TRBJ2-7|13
TGTGCCAGCTCACCCATAACTAGGACCGAGCAGTACTTC
CASSPITRTEQYF
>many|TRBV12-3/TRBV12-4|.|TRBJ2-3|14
TGTGCCAGCAGTTTAGCGGCGAGCACAGATACGCAGTATTTT
CASSLAASTDTQYF
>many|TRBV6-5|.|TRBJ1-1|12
TGTGCCAGTCACCCTACCGGGACTGAAGCTTTCTTT
CASHPTGTEAFF
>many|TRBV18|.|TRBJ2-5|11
TGTGCCAGCTCACCGGAAGAGACCCAGTACTTC
CASSPEETQYF
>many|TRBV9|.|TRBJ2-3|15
TGTGCCAGCAGCGTAGAACAGGGGAGGACAGATACGCAGTATTTT
CASSVEQGRTDTQYF
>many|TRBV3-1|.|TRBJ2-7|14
TGTGCCAGCAGCCAATTTACAGGGCCCTACGAGCAGTACTTC
CASSQFTGPYEQYF